This T cell receptor (beta chain) was captured by sequencing in a study of T cells in Graves' hyperthyroidism and ophthalmopathy. Study-wide results and caveats: Researchers found most expanded thyroid clonotypes above 0.001 in blood as well.

Participants, patients aged 18 to 65, had newly diagnosed hyperthyroidism with a duration under 2 months. Those patients with uncontrolled infection, other autoimmune disease, pregnancy or lactation were excluded. Fresh peripheral blood, around 9.5 ml, yielded the PBMCs. Regions amplified from RNA transcripts were the TCR beta CDR3 regions. HTBI primers were the set used in a first-round RT-PCR of the TCR CDR3. TCRdb re-analysed the multiplex PCR reads in MiXCR, keeping a single row per CDR3 protein. The sample records under 250,000 distinct CDR3 sequences, more than 15% being singletons. This clonotype occurred many times. Its target is not known. The V and J ends lost 4 bases and 6 bases, in that order; junction bases with no gene match: 12. Per germline, CDR1 SGHAT and CDR2 FQNNGV. This CDR3 contains 17 residues.

The sequenced material came from blood. The V gene is TRBV11-2, the J gene TRBJ2-2, with 9 bases aligning to TRBD2. This TCR was sampled from a man aged 45-65 years with Graves' hyperthyroidism. The CDR3 here is CASSSPRSGRIAGELFF. For the CDR3, the DNA is TGTGCCAGCAGCTCCCCCAGGAGCGGGAGGATCGCCGGGGAGCTGTTTTTT.